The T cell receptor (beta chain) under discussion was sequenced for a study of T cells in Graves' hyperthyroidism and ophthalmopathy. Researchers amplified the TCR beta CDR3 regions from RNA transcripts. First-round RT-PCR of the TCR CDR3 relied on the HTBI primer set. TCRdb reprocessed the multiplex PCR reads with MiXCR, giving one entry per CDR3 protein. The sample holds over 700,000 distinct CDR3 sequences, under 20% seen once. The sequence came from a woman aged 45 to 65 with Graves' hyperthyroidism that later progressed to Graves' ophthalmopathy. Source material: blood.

The CDR3: CASSQDHGHSYNEQFF. CDR3 in DNA: TGCGCCAGCAGCCAAGATCACGGTCACTCCTACAATGAGCAGTTCTTC. The chain uses TRBV4-1 and TRBJ2-1, with D uncertain. The CDR3 is made up of 16 amino acids. V lost 0 bases to trimming and J lost 0 bases, with 9 bases between them. Germline V gene lookup returns CDR1 MGHRA and CDR2 YSYEKL.